This passage covers 18 T cell receptor beta chains from one sample sequenced in a study of neurological immune-mediated disorders. Time point described: longitudinal time-point 1 (baseline). Via MiXCR, TCRdb re-called the 5' RACE reads, giving one row per CDR3 protein. The sample lists tens of thousands of distinct CDR3 sequences, about 11% occurring once. The sample taken for sequencing was PBMCs. Receptor source: a male donor with HTLV-1-associated myelopathy (HAM/TSP).

The chain has TRBV28 and TRBJ2-7; 10 nucleotides align to TRBD1. The ends lost 6 bases at V and 2 bases at J; junction bases unmatched: 7. CDR1 and CDR2 from the germline V gene are MDHEN and SYDVKM. This CDR3 is 15 amino acids long. The CDR3 here is CASSSAGQGAYEQYF. CDR3 coding DNA: TGTGCCAGCAGCTCTGCCGGACAGGGGGCCTACGAGCAGTACTTC.

This clonotype was observed many times. This chain links TRBV28 with TRBJ1-1; possible D gene TRBD1, 5 bases. The CDR3 has 13 residues. From germline, CDR1 is MDHEN and CDR2 SYDVKM. The V end was cut by 5 bases, the J end by 8 bases, with 15 bases between. The CDR3 loop reads CASSREVGLEAFF. The CDR3 DNA reads TGTGCCAGCAGTCGAGAGGTGGGACTGGAAGCTTTCTTT.

As concerns this clonotype: The DNA is omitted, as the CDR3 cannot be located on it reliably, and the CDR3 follows TCRdb's listing. This sequence joins TRBV7-2 and TRBJ1-3; TRBD1 is the table's D call and was not checked against the DNA. Germline lookup yields CDR1 SGHTA and CDR2 FQGNSA. The CDR3 is 23 residues long, ends included. The CDR3 protein is CASSSNFGEQFFGPGTAGNTIYF.

The chain recombines TRBV20-1 with TRBJ1-1; D unresolved. Germline CDR1 and CDR2: DFQATT and SNEGSKA (reference sequence). The length of the CDR3 is 14 residues. V gave up 6 bases and J gave up 1 base, with 15 bases separating them. This chain's CDR3 is CSAIDGRRNTEAFF. CDR3 coding DNA: TGCAGTGCGATAGATGGCAGGCGGAACACTGAAGCTTTCTTT.

This chain links TRBV7-2 with TRBJ1-1; TRBD1 aligns across 7 bases. The junction had 11 bases not matched to a gene; V was cut back by 10 bases and J by 9 bases. Germline V CDR1 and CDR2: SGHTA, FQGNSA. The CDR3 has 12 residues. The CDR3 coding sequence is TGTGCCAACTGGTTCCCACAGGGGAAAGCTTTCTTT. Protein sequence: CANWFPQGKAFF.

This clonotype was seen ten or more times. The V call is TRBV29-1, the J call TRBJ2-7; no firm D call. V lost 6 bases, J lost 3 bases, and 9 bases lay in between. The CDR3 extends over 11 amino acids. Germline V CDR1 and CDR2: SQVTM, ANQGSEA. CDR3 nucleotide sequence: TGCAGCGTAGACCTAAACTACGAGCAGTACTTC. Its translation is CSVDLNYEQYF.

This clonotype was counted many times. V gene TRBV20-1 combines with J gene TRBJ1-5; D is perhaps TRBD1 (6 bases). The CDR3 is 13 residues long. V was cut by 1 base and J by 4 bases, with 8 bases left in between. Germline lookup yields CDR1 DFQATT and CDR2 SNEGSKA (reference sequence). This CDR3 reads CSARVQGNQPQHF. The CDR3 DNA is TGCAGTGCTAGAGTACAGGGAAATCAGCCCCAGCATTTT.

This clonotype has a count of ten or more. The chain recombines TRBV5-1 with TRBJ2-7; D unresolved. Germline CDR1 reads SGHRS; CDR2 reads YFSETQ. Trimming took 0 bases from V and 2 from J, leaving 9 bases between them. The CDR3 is made up of 14 amino acids. The CDR3 loop is CASSLEAGPYEQYF. The CDR3 DNA follows: TGCGCCAGCAGCTTGGAGGCAGGACCCTACGAGCAGTACTTC.

This clonotype was seen ten or more times. This chain links TRBV3-1 with TRBJ1-4, with a weak D call TRBD1 (5 bases). Germline V gene data show CDR1 as LGHDT and CDR2 as YNNKEL (reference sequence). With 1 base removed from V and 7 bases from J, the gap between germline ends came to 10 bases. This CDR3 has 14 residues. CDR3 bases: TGTGCCAGCAGCCAAGCCAGGGTCGGTGAAAAACTGTTTTTT. This translates into CASSQARVGEKLFF.

This clonotype was observed many times. The genes are TRBV12-3 or TRBV12-4 and TRBJ2-4; 7 bases map to TRBD1. With V trimmed by 6 bases and J by 7 bases, 6 bases remained unmatched. The CDR3 runs 13 residues. The CDR3: CASRDTGVNIQYF. In DNA form, the CDR3 reads TGTGCCAGCAGAGACACAGGGGTTAACATTCAGTACTTC.

This clonotype showed up just a few times. The CDR3 loop reads CASTLRPRDNSPLHF. CDR3 coding DNA: TGTGCCAGCACCCTTAGACCCCGGGATAATTCACCCCTCCACTTT. The V and J genes are TRBV11-2 and TRBJ1-6; no clear D. CDR3 length: 15 amino acids. CDR1 and CDR2 (germline): SGHAT, FQNNGV. The ends were cut back, 7 bases at V and 5 bases at J, with 15 bases in the middle. The full variable domain, rest sourced from reference TRBV11-2 and TRBJ1-6, is EAGVAQSPRYKIIEKRQSVAFWCNPISGHATLYWYQQILGQGPKLLIQFQNNGVVDDSQLPKDRFSAERLKGVDSTLKIQPAKLEDSAVYLCASTLRPRDNSPLHFGNGTRLTVT.

This chain uses TRBV20-1 with TRBJ1-5; D call uncertain. V lost 3 bases and J 4 bases, leaving 13 bases between the germline ends. Germline lookup yields CDR1 DFQATT and CDR2 SNEGSKA (reference sequence). The CDR3 covers 14 residues. DNA of the CDR3: TGCAGTGCTAGTTTGTCAGGCCCAAATCAGCCCCAGCATTTT. This sequence encodes CSASLSGPNQPQHF.

This clonotype was recorded at least ten times. The V and J genes are TRBV5-1 and TRBJ2-5; possible D gene TRBD2, 5 bases. This CDR3 comprises 15 residues. Looked up from germline, CDR1 is SGHRS and CDR2 is YFSETQ. Between the trimmed V and J ends, which lost 5 bases and 2 bases, there was a span of 16 bases. CDR3 nucleotides: TGCGCCAGCAGTCCCGGGGTACGAGATCAAGAGACCCAGTACTTC. The encoded protein is CASSPGVRDQETQYF.

The chain combines TRBV20-1 with TRBJ1-4; a weak D match, TRBD1 (5 bases). The V end was cut by 6 bases, the J end by 8 bases, with 19 bases between. The length of the CDR3 is 14 residues. The germline V gene encodes CDR1 DFQATT and CDR2 SNEGSKA (reference sequence). The CDR3 nucleotides are TGCAGTGCCGAGGACCGTGGGGGATCCGAAAAACTGTTTTTT. Translating it yields CSAEDRGGSEKLFF.

This clonotype was seen ten or more times. The J gene is TRBJ1-2, the V gene TRBV14; 8 positions agree with TRBD1. CDR3 length equals 14 residues. V lost 1 base to trimming and J lost 4 bases; unmatched junction nucleotides: 2. CDR1 is SGHDN, CDR2 FVKESK, per germline. This chain's CDR3 is CASSQVTGVYGYTF. The CDR3 bases are TGTGCCAGCAGCCAAGTGACAGGGGTCTATGGCTACACCTTC.

This clonotype was seen at least ten times. The V gene is TRBV5-1, the J gene TRBJ2-1, with a weak D call TRBD2 (6 bases). There are 13 residues in the CDR3. The germline V gene has CDR1 SGHRS and CDR2 YFSETQ. Trimming removed 6 bases at V and 1 base at J, with 8 bases between. The CDR3 DNA reads as TGCGCCAGCACCGGGACTTCCTACAATGAGCAGTTCTTC. Translating gives CASTGTSYNEQFF. The whole variable domain, remainder taken from reference TRBV5-1 and TRBJ2-1, is KAGVTQTPRYLIKTRGQQVTLSCSPISGHRSVSWYQQTPGQGLQFLFEYFSETQRNKGNFPGRFSGRQFSNSRSEMNVSTLELGDSALYLCASTGTSYNEQFFGPGTRLTVL.

This clonotype was recorded at least ten times. The CDR3: CASSLVLVGSPLHF. The CDR3 DNA reads as TGTGCCAGCAGCTTAGTGCTGGTAGGGTCACCCCTCCACTTT. The chain carries TRBV7-8 and TRBJ1-6; D gene uncertain. The CDR3 has 14 residues. Trimming shortened V by 1 base and J by 10 bases, and 11 bases separated the two germline ends. Germline-derived CDR1 and CDR2 are SGHVS and FQNEAQ. Based on the CDR3 plus reference TRBV7-8 and TRBJ1-6, the full variable domain is GAGVSQSPRYKVAKRGQDVALRCDPISGHVSLFWYQQALGQGPEFLTYFQNEAQLDKSGLPSDRFFAERPEGSVSTLKIQRTQQEDSAVYLCASSLVLVGSPLHFGNGTRLTVT.

At least ten counts were recorded for this clonotype. As DNA, the CDR3 is TGCAGCGTTGAAAATCAAGGGAGCTCCTACGAGCAGTACTTC. Translating it yields CSVENQGSSYEQYF. The gene calls are TRBV29-1 and TRBJ2-7; TRBD2 is a possible D gene (5 bases). The CDR3 length is 14 residues. Germline assignment: CDR1 SQVTM and CDR2 ANQGSEA. The V end lost 2 bases, the J end lost 0 bases, and 11 bases lay between the germline ends.